This T cell receptor (beta chain) was retrieved from a study of cytomegalovirus exposure and HLA in healthy donors. Primers included in the PCR were 60 Vbeta and 13 Jbeta primers. The table came from immunoSEQ multiplex PCR; TCRdb's copy has only in-frame clones and leaves some out. This sample yields over 80,000 clones, of which over 55% are seen a single time; 16% belongs to the top ten. Germline assignment: CDR1 SNHLY and CDR2 FYNNEI. This CDR3 is 15 amino acids long. The germline V and J ends were trimmed by 6 bases and 2 bases, with 14 bases remaining between them. This sequence was found in a woman between 18 and 29 years old in good health and CMV-seropositive. J is TRBJ1-5 and V is TRBV2, with D maybe TRBD1 (5 bases). Sequencing was done on a sample of PBMCs. This CDR3 reads CASRSQGVGNQPQHF. The CDR3 bases are TGTGCCAGCAGATCGCAAGGGGTCGGCAATCAGCCCCAGCATTTT.